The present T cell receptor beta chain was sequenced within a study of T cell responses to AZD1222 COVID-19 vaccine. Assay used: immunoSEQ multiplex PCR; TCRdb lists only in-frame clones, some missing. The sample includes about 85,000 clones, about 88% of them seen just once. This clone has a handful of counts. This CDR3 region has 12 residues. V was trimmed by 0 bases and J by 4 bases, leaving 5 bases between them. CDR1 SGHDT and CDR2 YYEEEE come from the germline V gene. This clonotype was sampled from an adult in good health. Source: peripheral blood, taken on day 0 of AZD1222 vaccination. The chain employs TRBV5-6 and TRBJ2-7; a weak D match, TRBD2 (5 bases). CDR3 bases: TGTGCCAGCAGCTTGGGAGGGTACGAGCAGTACTTC. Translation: CASSLGGYEQYF.